What follows is one T cell receptor beta chain and its context. Libraries were prepared by immunoSEQ multiplex PCR; TCRdb keeps only in-frame clonotypes and omits some of them. Of 20,000 to 30,000 clones detected, over 75% appear once; the ten largest clones hold 1% to 1.5%. As for treatment: preoperative locoregional IRX-2 cytokine immunotherapy. The CDR3 is 16 residues long. The V and J ends lost 3 bases and 0 bases respectively, with 11 bases between them. Germline lookup yields CDR1 KGHSH and CDR2 LQKENI. The data were taken from a study of preoperative IRX-2 immunotherapy in early breast cancer. The chain combines TRBV18 with TRBJ2-2, with D hard to call. The sequence was obtained from a human donor with breast cancer. Here the sequenced sample was lymph node tissue, taken after IRX-2 immunotherapy. CDR3 sequence reads: CASSPKTTTNTGELFF. The CDR3 DNA follows: TGTGCCAGCTCACCCAAGACAACGACGAACACCGGGGAGCTGTTTTTT.